The 3 T cell receptor beta chains below all came from one sample that was sequenced in a study of spatial heterogeneity in lung cancer. Study-level results: Tumors with more nonsynonymous mutations had more expanded intratumoral alpha and beta TCRs.

The time point is: sample taken at primary tumor resection. TCRdb passed the 5' RACE reads through MiXCR, listing each CDR3 protein once. The sample contains 5,000 to 6,000 distinct CDR3 sequences, about an eighth of which appear only once. For these receptors, no antigen is known. The sequenced sample was lung tumor tissue, obtained at surgery. The origin of the receptors is a female donor with early-stage non-small cell lung cancer.

This clonotype ranks as medium-sized (0.01 to 0.1%). CDR3: CAWSTHRGQGNQPQHF. The CDR3, as DNA: TGTGCCTGGAGTACGCATCGGGGACAGGGGAATCAGCCCCAGCATTTT. The chain links TRBV30 to TRBJ1-5; 10 bases agree with TRBD1. Germline V gene sequence: CDR1 GTSNPN, CDR2 SVGIG (reference sequence). Losses at the gene ends were 2 bases for V and 4 bases for J; bases not matched to a gene: 8. This CDR3 region has 16 residues.

The chain has TRBV9 and TRBJ2-1, with D perhaps assigned TRBD1 or TRBD2 (5 bases each). V lost 0 bases and J lost 9, with 13 bases in between. Germline V gene sequence: CDR1 SGDLS, CDR2 YYNGEE. This CDR3 contains 14 residues. CDR3 sequence reads: CASSVGGTLGEQFF. CDR3 coding DNA: TGTGCCAGCAGCGTAGGGGGGACCCTCGGTGAGCAGTTCTTC. Variable domain in full (rest from reference TRBV9 and TRBJ2-1): DSGVTQTPKHLITATGQRVTLRCSPRSGDLSVYWYQQSLDQGLQFLIQYYNGEERAKGNILERFSAQQFPDLHSELNLSSLELGDSALYFCASSVGGTLGEQFFGPGTRLTVL.

This clonotype was counted ten times or more. J is TRBJ2-1 and V is TRBV7-3; 10 bases map to TRBD2. From germline, CDR1 is SGHTA and CDR2 FQGTGA. The J segment lost 6 bases and the V segment lost 2 bases, leaving 4 bases of the junction unmatched. The CDR3 length is 15 residues. The CDR3 DNA follows: TGTGCCAGCAGCTTAGATAGCGGGAGGCCCAATGAGCAGTTCTTC. Protein: CASSLDSGRPNEQFF.